This TCR beta chain is drawn from a study of shared clonotypes between healthy human individuals. Study overall: Each donor had three CD4 naive, three CD4 memory, two CD8 naive and one CD8 memory plate. Findings and caveats of the study: Naive subsets tended to show greater estimated richness than memory subsets. Represented genetic and exposure-history diversity was restricted by having few donors. Among a few donors, approximately 5% of naive CD4 clonotypes were found in common.

CD45RO-negative, CCR7-positively selected cells formed the naive CD8 fraction, excluding terminally differentiated effector memory CD45RA+ cells. Trimming pared 2 bases from V and 4 bases from J, leaving 5 bases between. The CDR3 is 12 amino acids. CDR1 MNHEY and CDR2 SMNVEV come from the germline V gene (reference sequence). Some clones are missing from TCRdb's copy, which holds only in-frame ones; the method was immunoSEQ multiplex PCR. The table has around 2.1 million clones, roughly 91% seen once. On this clone: What it recognizes is unknown. Additional DNA sequences in this sample encode the identical CDR3.

The TCR originated in a young man in good health. Some clones in this sample may be carry-over from other donors' samples. The sample was naive CD8+ T cells from PBMCs. V gene TRBV27 combines with J gene TRBJ1-1, with a tentative D call TRBD1 (5 bases). As DNA, the CDR3 is TGTGCCAGCAGTTTAGGGGCCACTGAAGCTTTCTTT. Its protein is CASSLGATEAFF.